This T cell receptor beta chain derives from a study of T cell responses to AZD1222 COVID-19 vaccine. There are 14 residues in the CDR3. The germline gives CDR1 WSHSY, CDR2 SAAADI. J gave up 5 bases and V 4 bases, and 8 bases lay outside the gene matches. Sequenced by immunoSEQ multiplex PCR; TCRdb stores in-frame clones only, minus some. This table holds about 120,000 clones, 70% to 90% found once. The J gene is TRBJ2-7, the V gene TRBV10-2, with TRBD2 matching over 7 bases. This receptor was taken from an adult in good health. Sequenced material: peripheral blood, taken on day 0 of AZD1222 vaccination. This CDR3 is CASSARGRDDEQYF. The CDR3 DNA follows: TGCGCCAGCAGTGCTCGGGGGAGGGACGACGAGCAGTACTTC.